The clone carrying this T cell receptor (beta chain) was seen at least ten times. Its antigen is as yet unknown. The sample is drawn from a study of T cell repertoires in cytomegalovirus infection. TCRdb processed the reads anew with MiXCR; each CDR3 protein has one entry. The data contain about 920,000 distinct CDR3 sequences, 31% of them singletons. CDR1 MNHNS and CDR2 SASEGT come from the germline V gene. This CDR3 is built from 14 residues. The junction had 9 bases not matched to a gene; V was cut back by 10 bases and J by 2 bases. This clonotype was obtained from a human donor in good health (CMV status not recorded). Some clones in this sample may be carry-over from other donors' samples. The chain combines TRBV6-1 with TRBJ2-7; 9 bases are shared with TRBD1. Sequences were derived from cultured CD8+ T cells from PBMCs, sampled from culture after CMV antigen stimulation. In DNA form, the CDR3 reads TGTGCCACCGGACCGGGACAGGGACCCTACGAGCAGTACTTC. This sequence encodes CATGPGQGPYEQYF.